One sample yielded the 10 T cell receptor beta chains listed below, sequenced in a study of blood T cell repertoires in COVID-19. Sequencing used immunoSEQ multiplex PCR; TCRdb keeps in-frame clones, though not all of them. The sample holds under 300,000 clones, 65% to 90% seen once. Sequencing input: peripheral blood. All receptors come from a woman over 75 with active or convalescent COVID-19.

The chain employs TRBV7-9 and TRBJ1-3, with 9 bases aligning to TRBD1. Germline CDR1 SEHNR, CDR2 FQNEAQ (reference sequence). CDR3 size: 16 residues. The junction had 4 bases not matched to a gene; V was cut back by 4 bases and J by 0 bases. In DNA, the CDR3 is TGTGCCAGCAGCTCGGGACAGGGTTACTCTGGAAACACCATATATTTT. The encoded protein is CASSSGQGYSGNTIYF.

This clone was observed a single time. This chain joins TRBV27 and TRBJ2-5, with D tentatively TRBD1 (6 bases). CDR1 MNHEY and CDR2 SMNVEV come from the germline V gene (reference sequence). This CDR3 comprises 15 residues. Trimming took off 6 bases at V and 5 bases at J, with 19 bases between the two ends. The CDR3 here is CASRGTTGLGETQYF. DNA for the CDR3: TGTGCCAGCAGGGGAACCACAGGGCTCGGCGAGACCCAGTACTTC.

This clone was observed a handful of times. The gene calls are TRBV5-6 and TRBJ1-1, with D perhaps TRBD1 (5 bases). Trimming removed 4 bases from V and 12 bases from J, with 16 bases in between. The CDR3 covers 12 residues. CDR1 is SGHDT, CDR2 YYEEEE, per germline. The CDR3 region has the DNA TGTGCCAGCAGCCCGGGGCAGGGACTACCTTTCTTT. Translated: CASSPGQGLPFF.

The chain recombines TRBV7-6 with TRBJ2-7; 10 bases are shared with TRBD2. Germline loops: CDR1 SGHVS, CDR2 FNYEAQ. The ends lost 0 bases at V and 2 bases at J; junction bases unmatched: 1. The CDR3 runs to 15 residues. The CDR3 reads CASSLAAGGAYEQYF. CDR3 nucleotides: TGTGCCAGCAGCTTAGCAGCGGGAGGGGCCTACGAGCAGTACTTC.

This chain uses TRBV9 with TRBJ1-6; TRBD1 matches 9 bases. The CDR3 is 15 residues long. Losses at the gene ends were 3 bases for V and 10 bases for J; bases not matched to a gene: 8. CDR1 and CDR2 from the germline V gene are SGDLS and YYNGEE. DNA of the CDR3: TGTGCCAGCAGCGCTTTGACAGGGGGGGGATCACCCCTCCACTTT. This codes for CASSALTGGGSPLHF.

In DNA form, the CDR3 reads TGTGCCACCAGCGGGCGGGGGCTGTCCGGGGAGCTGTTTTTT. The encoded protein is CATSGRGLSGELFF. The chain recombines TRBV15 with TRBJ2-2; possible D gene TRBD2, 7 bases. V shed 5 bases and J shed 6 bases, with 13 bases lying between them. The V gene's germline CDR1 is LNHNV and CDR2 YYDKDF (reference sequence). The CDR3 consists of 14 residues.

The chain combines TRBV5-5 with TRBJ1-6; 10 nucleotides agree with TRBD1. Per germline, CDR1 SGHKS and CDR2 YYEKEE (reference sequence). With 4 bases clipped from V and 3 bases from J, the junction kept 10 bases outside the gene matches. The CDR3 consists of 18 residues. DNA for the CDR3: TGTGCCAGCAGCCGCGATGGGGACAGGGGCCTCTATAATTCACCCCTCCACTTT. Encoded protein: CASSRDGDRGLYNSPLHF.

This chain connects TRBV19 to TRBJ1-6, with 8 nucleotides matching TRBD1. Germline V gene lookup returns CDR1 LNHDA and CDR2 SQIVND (reference sequence). CDR3 size: 13 residues. Germline trimming cut 5 bases from V and 8 bases from J; bases unmatched to any gene: 2. CDR3 nucleotide sequence: TGTGCCAGTAGTGGACAGGGTTATTCACCCCTCCACTTT. This codes for CASSGQGYSPLHF.

The chain recombines TRBV30 with TRBJ2-7; 9 bases are shared with TRBD2. With 6 bases clipped from V and 4 bases from J, the junction kept 16 bases outside the gene matches. The CDR3 loop spans 16 amino acids. Germline-derived CDR1 and CDR2 are GTSNPN and SVGIG (reference sequence). The CDR3 coding sequence is TGTGCCTGCTCGTTTAGCGGGGGAAGTAATTGGTACGAGCAGTACTTC. Its protein is CACSFSGGSNWYEQYF.

The chain employs TRBV5-1 and TRBJ2-1, with TRBD1 matching 7 bases. Germline V gives CDR1 SGHRS, CDR2 YFSETQ. CDR3 length: 20 amino acids. Trimming took 0 bases from V and 0 from J; bases not matched to a gene: 15. CDR3 nucleotide sequence: TGCGCCAGCAGCTTGGCACTTGGGGTGCAGGGGGTCTCCTCCTACAATGAGCAGTTCTTC. This gives the protein CASSLALGVQGVSSYNEQFF.